These 9 T cell receptor beta chains came from one sample sequenced in a study of CD8+CD57+ T cells in acquired aplastic anemia. Template material for TCR beta VDJ and CDR3 profiling consisted of genomic DNA. Each CDR3 protein is one row after TCRdb ran MiXCR on the reads. The table lists more than 70,000 distinct CDR3 sequences, roughly three quarters of them singletons. All sequencing subjects had displayed CD8+CD57+ cell expansion on flow cytometry. The sequencing input was sorted CD4+, CD8+, or CD8+CD57+ T cells (not recorded which) from PBMCs. Source of these receptors: a human donor with aplastic anemia.

CDR3 residues: CSASHGARYEQYF. CDR3 in DNA: TGCAGTGCTAGCCATGGGGCACGGTACGAGCAGTACTTC. This chain joins TRBV20-1 and TRBJ2-7; D might be TRBD1 (5 bases). CDR3 size: 13 residues. V lost 3 bases to trimming and J lost 4 bases, with 13 bases between them. Germline lookup yields CDR1 DFQATT and CDR2 SNEGSKA (reference sequence).

The J gene is TRBJ1-6, the V gene TRBV2; D is perhaps TRBD1 (6 bases). The germline V and J ends were trimmed by 8 bases and 1 base, with 9 bases remaining between them. This CDR3 contains 14 residues. The germline gives CDR1 SNHLY, CDR2 FYNNEI. The CDR3 DNA sequence: TGTGCCAGCTTAGGGGGATCCTATAATTCACCCCTCCACTTT. This encodes CASLGGSYNSPLHF.

The V call is TRBV2, the J call TRBJ1-1; D might be TRBD1 (5 bases). CDR1 SNHLY and CDR2 FYNNEI come from the germline V gene. The CDR3 runs to 14 residues. Trimming took 1 base from V and 5 from J, leaving 11 bases between them. CDR3 residues: CASSEVGRATEAFF. In DNA form, the CDR3 reads TGTGCCAGCAGTGAAGTCGGCAGGGCGACTGAAGCTTTCTTT. The full variable domain, in which reference TRBV2 and TRBJ1-1 provide the parts outside the CDR3, is EPEVTQTPSHQVTQMGQEVILRCVPISNHLYFYWYRQILGQKVEFLVSFYNNEISEKSEIFDDQFSVERPDGSNFTLKIRSTKLEDSAMYFCASSEVGRATEAFFGQGTRLTVV.

The V and J genes are TRBV10-3 and TRBJ2-5; tentatively, D is TRBD1 (5 bases). Germline values: CDR1 ENHRY, CDR2 SYGVKD. V dropped 6 bases and J dropped 1 base, with 15 bases sitting between them. CDR3 length equals 15 residues. The CDR3 is CAIRDQGRGQETQYF. The CDR3 DNA reads as TGTGCCATCAGGGATCAGGGAAGGGGCCAAGAGACCCAGTACTTC.

This clonotype was picked up a small number of times. The chain joins TRBV10-3 to TRBJ2-7, with 11 nucleotides matching TRBD1. CDR3 size: 12 residues. With V trimmed by 8 bases and J by 3 bases, 0 bases remained unmatched. Germline V CDR1 and CDR2: ENHRY, SYGVKD. The CDR3: CAIGTGGYEQYF. In DNA form, the CDR3 reads TGTGCCATCGGGACAGGGGGCTACGAGCAGTACTTC.

The genes are TRBV5-1 and TRBJ1-4, with D hard to call. Germline loops: CDR1 SGHRS, CDR2 YFSETQ. Trimming stripped 4 bases from V and 6 bases from J, with 10 bases between. The CDR3 runs 13 residues. CDR3 in DNA: TGCGCCAGCAGCCTGGCTGCGTATGAAAAACTGTTTTTT. The encoded protein is CASSLAAYEKLFF. Full variable domain (missing parts from reference TRBV5-1 and TRBJ1-4): KAGVTQTPRYLIKTRGQQVTLSCSPISGHRSVSWYQQTPGQGLQFLFEYFSETQRNKGNFPGRFSGRQFSNSRSEMNVSTLELGDSALYLCASSLAAYEKLFFGSGTQLSVL.

The rearrangement uses TRBV20-1 and TRBJ2-3; 10 bases match TRBD2. V dropped 2 bases and J dropped 5; count of bases not matched to a gene: 4. The CDR3 is made up of 14 amino acids. From germline, CDR1 is DFQATT and CDR2 SNEGSKA (reference sequence). The CDR3 DNA follows: TGCAGTGCTAGACTAGCGGGAGAGGGAGATACGCAGTATTTT. Its translation: CSARLAGEGDTQYF.

A word on this clonotype: A clone one base away is much larger, so this may be a read error. The rearrangement joins TRBV5-6 to TRBJ2-5; the match to TRBD2 covers 7 bases. The CDR3 spans 13 residues. CDR1 SGHDT and CDR2 YYEEEE come from the germline V gene. The ends lost 5 bases at V and 5 bases at J; junction bases unmatched: 6. Written as DNA, the CDR3 is TGTGCCAGCAGATTTGCTAGCGGTGAGACCCAGTACTTC. It codes for CASRFASGETQYF.

The chain employs TRBV10-2 and TRBJ2-3; possible D gene TRBD2, 6 bases. With 8 bases removed from V and 6 bases from J, the gap between germline ends came to 12 bases. This CDR3 has 12 amino acids. CDR1 and CDR2 (germline): WSHSY, SAAADI. CDR3 in DNA: TGCGCCAGCTACGCGGGGCGTGATACGCAGTATTTT. Its protein is CASYAGRDTQYF.